A selection of T cell receptor beta chains follows, all from one sample in a study of cytomegalovirus exposure and HLA in healthy donors. The data were produced by immunoSEQ multiplex PCR, yet TCRdb's version contains in-frame clones alone and is incomplete. The profile shows about 180,000 clones, around 76% of them singletons. Sample: PBMCs. These receptors were obtained from a woman in her twenties or thirties in good health and CMV-seropositive. Each CDR3 is given with its conserved first and last residue. The order of the fields is clone size, J gene, V gene, D gene, CDR3 protein, CDR3 DNA. D genes are given only for firm matches. Clone size is shown for a subset of rows, as once, few, many or a class of expanded clone.

clone_size: few; j_call: TRBJ2-7; v_call: TRBV2; d_call: TRBD2; cdr3_aa: CASRGTSGGRSSYEQYF; cdr3_nt: TGTGCCAGCAGGGGGACTAGCGGGGGCCGGAGCTCCTACGAGCAGTACTTC
clone_size: once; j_call: TRBJ2-7; v_call: TRBV28; d_call: .; cdr3_aa: CASSFSGSPYEQYF; cdr3_nt: TGTGCCAGCAGTTTCTCCGGGTCCCCCTACGAGCAGTACTTC
clone_size: once; j_call: TRBJ2-7; v_call: TRBV18; d_call: .; cdr3_aa: CASSTLQGPRVSEQYF; cdr3_nt: TGTGCCAGCTCAACCCTACAGGGTCCTAGAGTGAGCGAGCAGTACTTC
clone_size: .; j_call: TRBJ1-2; v_call: TRBV5-1; d_call: .; cdr3_aa: CASSLGPEGAYGYTF; cdr3_nt: TGCGCCAGCAGCCTAGGACCTGAAGGGGCATATGGCTACACCTTC
clone_size: .; j_call: TRBJ1-2; v_call: TRBV7-9; d_call: TRBD1; cdr3_aa: CASSSGQVGGYTF; cdr3_nt: TGTGCCAGCAGCTCGGGACAGGTTGGAGGCTACACCTTC
clone_size: .; j_call: TRBJ2-1; v_call: TRBV2; d_call: TRBD2; cdr3_aa: CASSGLAGGNEQFF; cdr3_nt: TGTGCCAGCAGTGGACTAGCGGGGGGGAATGAGCAGTTCTTC
clone_size: .; j_call: TRBJ1-5; v_call: TRBV7-2; d_call: TRBD1; cdr3_aa: CASSRTGNQPQHF; cdr3_nt: TGTGCCAGCAGCCGGACAGGGAACCAGCCCCAGCATTTT
clone_size: .; j_call: TRBJ2-7; v_call: TRBV7-2; d_call: TRBD1; cdr3_aa: CASSFTGTGSYEQYF; cdr3_nt: TGTGCCAGCAGCTTTACCGGGACAGGGTCTTACGAGCAGTACTTC
clone_size: .; j_call: TRBJ2-7; v_call: TRBV11-3; d_call: .; cdr3_aa: CASSKPRGEGPPEQYF; cdr3_nt: TGTGCCAGCAGCAAACCCCGGGGAGAAGGGCCGCCCGAGCAGTACTTC
clone_size: .; j_call: TRBJ1-2; v_call: TRBV10-2; d_call: TRBD1; cdr3_aa: CASSLQTGANNYGYTF; cdr3_nt: TGCGCCAGCAGTTTACAGACAGGGGCTAATAACTATGGCTACACCTTC
clone_size: .; j_call: TRBJ2-2; v_call: TRBV30; d_call: .; cdr3_aa: CAWSVMQTGELFF; cdr3_nt: TGTGCCTGGAGTGTAATGCAGACCGGGGAGCTGTTTTTT
clone_size: .; j_call: TRBJ2-7; v_call: TRBV19; d_call: TRBD2; cdr3_aa: CASSIELAASYEQYF; cdr3_nt: TGTGCCAGTAGTATCGAACTAGCGGCCTCCTACGAGCAGTACTTC
clone_size: .; j_call: TRBJ1-2; v_call: TRBV7-9; d_call: TRBD1; cdr3_aa: CASSFRQGAKGYTF; cdr3_nt: TGTGCCAGCAGCTTCCGTCAGGGGGCTAAAGGCTACACCTTC
clone_size: .; j_call: TRBJ2-3; v_call: TRBV4-3; d_call: TRBD2; cdr3_aa: CASSQVLAGGSDTQYF; cdr3_nt: TGCGCCAGCAGCCAAGTGCTAGCGGGGGGGAGCGATACGCAGTATTTT
clone_size: .; j_call: TRBJ1-4; v_call: TRBV2; d_call: TRBD1; cdr3_aa: CASSKDRGVEKLFF; cdr3_nt: TGTGCCAGCAGTAAGGACAGGGGGGTTGAAAAACTGTTTTTT
clone_size: few; j_call: TRBJ1-1; v_call: TRBV7-2; d_call: TRBD1; cdr3_aa: CASSRQGGNTEAFF; cdr3_nt: TGTGCCAGCAGCCGACAGGGAGGGAACACTGAAGCTTTCTTT
clone_size: .; j_call: TRBJ2-5; v_call: TRBV19; d_call: .; cdr3_aa: CASSIVRSSQETQYF; cdr3_nt: TGTGCCAGTAGTATAGTTAGGAGTTCCCAAGAGACCCAGTACTTC
clone_size: .; j_call: TRBJ2-7; v_call: TRBV7-2; d_call: TRBD2; cdr3_aa: CASSFAGTSDYEQYF; cdr3_nt: TGTGCCAGCAGCTTCGCTGGGACTAGCGACTACGAGCAGTACTTC
clone_size: .; j_call: TRBJ1-2; v_call: TRBV5-1; d_call: TRBD1; cdr3_aa: CASSLAIGQGAGGYTF; cdr3_nt: TGCGCCAGCAGCTTGGCGATAGGGCAGGGGGCCGGTGGCTACACCTTC
clone_size: .; j_call: TRBJ2-7; v_call: TRBV28; d_call: .; cdr3_aa: CASSTYEQYF; cdr3_nt: TGTGCCAGCTCAACCTACGAGCAGTACTTC
clone_size: .; j_call: TRBJ1-1; v_call: TRBV30; d_call: TRBD1; cdr3_aa: CAWVWGQVGTEAFF; cdr3_nt: TGTGCCTGGGTCTGGGGACAGGTGGGCACTGAAGCTTTCTTT
clone_size: few; j_call: TRBJ1-5; v_call: TRBV5-1; d_call: .; cdr3_aa: CASSFTPNQPQHF; cdr3_nt: TGCGCCAGCAGCTTCACACCCAATCAGCCCCAGCATTTT
clone_size: .; j_call: TRBJ2-1; v_call: TRBV5-1; d_call: .; cdr3_aa: CASSRDSSSYNEQFF; cdr3_nt: TGCGCCAGCAGCCGCGACTCGAGCTCCTACAATGAGCAGTTCTTC
clone_size: .; j_call: TRBJ2-1; v_call: TRBV7-8; d_call: .; cdr3_aa: CASSLAEGGNEQFF; cdr3_nt: TGTGCCAGCAGCTTAGCCGAGGGTGGGAATGAGCAGTTCTTC
clone_size: few; j_call: TRBJ2-7; v_call: TRBV5-1; d_call: .; cdr3_aa: CASSLDSQPYEQYF; cdr3_nt: TGCGCCAGCAGCTTGGACAGCCAGCCCTACGAGCAGTACTTC
clone_size: .; j_call: TRBJ2-3; v_call: TRBV13; d_call: .; cdr3_aa: CASSLGLADTQYF; cdr3_nt: TGTGCCAGCAGCTTAGGCCTTGCAGATACGCAGTATTTT
clone_size: few; j_call: TRBJ2-7; v_call: TRBV7-9; d_call: .; cdr3_aa: CASSLVFDRRKNYEQYF; cdr3_nt: TGTGCCAGCAGCTTAGTGTTCGACAGAAGAAAGAATTACGAGCAGTACTTC
clone_size: .; j_call: TRBJ1-1; v_call: TRBV5-3; d_call: TRBD1; cdr3_aa: CARSLDDRATEAFF; cdr3_nt: TGTGCCAGAAGCTTGGATGACAGGGCCACTGAAGCTTTCTTT